Listed here is a single T cell receptor beta chain. The data were obtained in a study of blood T cell repertoires in COVID-19. The wider study: The study drew acute and convalescent COVID-19 samples from the United States, Italy and Spain. The analysed material was cDNA or gDNA that came from T cells, B-cell-depleted T cells, or PBMCs.

TCRdb keeps only in-frame clones here, not all; method: immunoSEQ multiplex PCR. The sample holds about 68,000 clones, 70% to 80% seen once. The sequenced sample consisted of peripheral blood. This receptor was identified in a human donor in a cohort sampled during active COVID-19.

CDR3 in DNA: TGTGCCAGTAACGTTCAGCGAGGTGGCTACACCTTC. It codes for CASNVQRGGYTF. The chain uses TRBV19 and TRBJ1-2; no firm D call. This CDR3 region has 12 residues. Germline CDR1 and CDR2: LNHDA and SQIVND (reference sequence). Deletions cut 7 bases from V and 7 bases from J, with 13 bases between.